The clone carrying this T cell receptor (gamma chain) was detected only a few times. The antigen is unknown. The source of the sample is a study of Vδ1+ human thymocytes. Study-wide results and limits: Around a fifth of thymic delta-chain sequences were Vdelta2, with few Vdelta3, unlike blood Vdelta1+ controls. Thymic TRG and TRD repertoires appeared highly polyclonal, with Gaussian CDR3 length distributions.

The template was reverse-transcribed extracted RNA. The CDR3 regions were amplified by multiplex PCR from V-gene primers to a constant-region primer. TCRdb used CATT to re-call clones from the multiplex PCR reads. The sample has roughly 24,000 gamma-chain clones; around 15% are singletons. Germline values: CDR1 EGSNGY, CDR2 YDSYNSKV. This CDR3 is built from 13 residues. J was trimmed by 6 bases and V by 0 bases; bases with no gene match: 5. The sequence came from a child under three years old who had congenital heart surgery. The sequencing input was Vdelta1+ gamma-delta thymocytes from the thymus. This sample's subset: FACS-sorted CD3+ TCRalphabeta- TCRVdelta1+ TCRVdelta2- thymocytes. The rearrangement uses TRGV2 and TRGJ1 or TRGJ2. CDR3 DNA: TGTGCCACCTGGGACGGGCAGTTTTATAAGAAACTCTTT. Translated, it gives CATWDGQFYKKLF.